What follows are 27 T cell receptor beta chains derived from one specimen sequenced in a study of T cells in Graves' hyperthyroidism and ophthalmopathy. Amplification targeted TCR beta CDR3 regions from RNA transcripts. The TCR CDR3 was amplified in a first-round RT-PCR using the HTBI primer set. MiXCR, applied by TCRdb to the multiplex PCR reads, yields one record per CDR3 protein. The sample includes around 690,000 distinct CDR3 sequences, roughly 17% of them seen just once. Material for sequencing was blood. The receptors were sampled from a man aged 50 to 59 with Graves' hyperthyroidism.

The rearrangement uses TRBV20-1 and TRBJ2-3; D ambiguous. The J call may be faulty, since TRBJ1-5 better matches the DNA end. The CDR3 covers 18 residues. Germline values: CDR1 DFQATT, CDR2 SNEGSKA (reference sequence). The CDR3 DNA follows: TGCAGTGCTAGTTCCAGCGGGAGGACCGACACTAGCACAGATACGCAGCATTTT. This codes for CSASSSGRTDTSTDTQHF.

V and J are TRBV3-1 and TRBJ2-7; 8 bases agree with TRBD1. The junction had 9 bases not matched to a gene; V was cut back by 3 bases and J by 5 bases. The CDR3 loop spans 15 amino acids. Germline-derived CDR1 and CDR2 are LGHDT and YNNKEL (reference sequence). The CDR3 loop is CASSHETGQGNEQYF. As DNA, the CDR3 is TGTGCCAGCAGCCACGAAACTGGACAGGGCAACGAGCAGTACTTC.

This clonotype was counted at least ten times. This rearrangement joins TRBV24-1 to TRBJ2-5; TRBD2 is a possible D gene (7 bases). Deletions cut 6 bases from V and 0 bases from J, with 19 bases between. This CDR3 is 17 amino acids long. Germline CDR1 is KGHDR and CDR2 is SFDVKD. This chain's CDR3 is CATSWGEGDEYQETQYF. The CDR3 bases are TGTGCCACCAGTTGGGGGGAGGGGGACGAGTACCAAGAGACCCAGTACTTC.

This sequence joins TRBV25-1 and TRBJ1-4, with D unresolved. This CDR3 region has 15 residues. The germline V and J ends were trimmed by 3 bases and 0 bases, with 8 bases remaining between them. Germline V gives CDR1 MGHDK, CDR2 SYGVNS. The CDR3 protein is CASSDPGTTNEKLFF. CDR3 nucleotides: TGTGCCAGCAGTGATCCGGGGACAACTAATGAAAAACTGTTTTTT.

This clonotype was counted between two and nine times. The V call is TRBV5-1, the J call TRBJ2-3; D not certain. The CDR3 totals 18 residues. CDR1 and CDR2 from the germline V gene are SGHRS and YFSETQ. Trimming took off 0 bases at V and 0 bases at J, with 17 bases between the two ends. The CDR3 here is CASSLETALISSTDTQYF. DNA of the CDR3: TGCGCCAGCAGCTTGGAGACGGCTCTTATTTCTAGCACAGATACGCAGTATTTT.

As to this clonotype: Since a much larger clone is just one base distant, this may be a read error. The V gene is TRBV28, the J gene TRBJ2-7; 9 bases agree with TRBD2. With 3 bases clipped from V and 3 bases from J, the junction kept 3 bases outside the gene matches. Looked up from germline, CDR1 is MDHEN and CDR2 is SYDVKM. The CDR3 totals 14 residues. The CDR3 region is CASSLLAGYYEQYF. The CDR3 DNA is TGTGCCAGCAGTTTGCTAGCGGGGTACTACGAGCAGTACTTC.

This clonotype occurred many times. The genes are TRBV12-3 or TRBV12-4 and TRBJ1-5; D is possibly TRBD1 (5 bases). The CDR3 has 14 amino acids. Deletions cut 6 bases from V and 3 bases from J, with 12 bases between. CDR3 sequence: CASSQGPNNQPQHF. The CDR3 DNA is TGTGCCAGCAGCCAGGGACCCAACAATCAGCCCCAGCATTTT.

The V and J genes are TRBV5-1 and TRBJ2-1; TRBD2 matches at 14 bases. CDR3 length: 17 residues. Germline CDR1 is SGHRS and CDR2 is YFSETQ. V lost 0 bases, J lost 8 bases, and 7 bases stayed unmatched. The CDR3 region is CASSLGGTSGSVDEQFF. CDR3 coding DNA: TGCGCCAGCAGCTTGGGCGGGACTAGCGGGAGCGTGGATGAGCAGTTCTTC.

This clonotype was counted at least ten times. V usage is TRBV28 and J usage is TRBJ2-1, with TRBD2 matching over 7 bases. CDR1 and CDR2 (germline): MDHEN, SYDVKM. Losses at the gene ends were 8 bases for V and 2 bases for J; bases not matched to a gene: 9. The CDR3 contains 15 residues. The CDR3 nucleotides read TGTGCCAGCCTCTCCTGGAGCGGGGCCTACAATGAGCAGTTCTTC. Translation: CASLSWSGAYNEQFF.

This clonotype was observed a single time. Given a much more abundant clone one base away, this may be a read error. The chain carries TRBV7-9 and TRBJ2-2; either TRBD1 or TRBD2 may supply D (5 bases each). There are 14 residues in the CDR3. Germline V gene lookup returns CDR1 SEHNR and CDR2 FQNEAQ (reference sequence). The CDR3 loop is CASSLAEGAGELLF. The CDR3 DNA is TGTGCCAGCAGCTTAGCAGAAGGGGCCGGGGAGCTGCTTTTT.

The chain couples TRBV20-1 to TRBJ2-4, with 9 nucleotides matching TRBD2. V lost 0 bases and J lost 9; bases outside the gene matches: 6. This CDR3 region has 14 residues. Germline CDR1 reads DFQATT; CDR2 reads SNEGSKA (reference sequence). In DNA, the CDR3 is TGCAGTGCTAGAGATGAGGCTAGCGGGACCATTCAGTACTTC. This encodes CSARDEASGTIQYF.

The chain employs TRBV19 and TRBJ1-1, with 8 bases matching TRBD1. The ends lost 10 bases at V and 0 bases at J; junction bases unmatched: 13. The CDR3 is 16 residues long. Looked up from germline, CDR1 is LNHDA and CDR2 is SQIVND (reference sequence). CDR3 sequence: CATINDRGYMNTEAFF. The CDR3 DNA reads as TGTGCCACCATCAATGACAGGGGTTACATGAACACTGAAGCTTTCTTT. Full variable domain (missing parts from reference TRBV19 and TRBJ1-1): DGGITQSPKYLFRKEGQNVTLSCEQNLNHDAMYWYRQDPGQGLRLIYYSQIVNDFQKGDIAEGYSVSREKKESFPLTVTSAQKNPTAFYLCATINDRGYMNTEAFFGQGTRLTVV.

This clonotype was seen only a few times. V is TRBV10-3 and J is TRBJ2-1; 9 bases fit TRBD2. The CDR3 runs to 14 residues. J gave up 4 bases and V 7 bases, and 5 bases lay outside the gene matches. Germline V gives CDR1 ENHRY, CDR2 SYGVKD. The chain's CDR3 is CAITAGGGYNEQFF. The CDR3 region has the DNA TGTGCCATCACGGCGGGAGGGGGTTACAATGAGCAGTTCTTC.

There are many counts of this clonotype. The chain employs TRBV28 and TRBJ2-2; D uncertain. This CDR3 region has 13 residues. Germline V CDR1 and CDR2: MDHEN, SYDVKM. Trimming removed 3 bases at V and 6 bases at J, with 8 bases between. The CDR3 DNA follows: TGTGCCAGCAGTTTTTCCGGGCCCGGGGAGCTGTTTTTT. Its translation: CASSFSGPGELFF.

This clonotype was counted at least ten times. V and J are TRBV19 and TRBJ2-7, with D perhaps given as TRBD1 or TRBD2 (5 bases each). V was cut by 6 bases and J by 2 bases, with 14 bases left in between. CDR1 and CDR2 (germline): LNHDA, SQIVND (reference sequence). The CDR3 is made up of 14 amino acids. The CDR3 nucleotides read TGTGCCAGTAGGCTCCGGGACGGGGCCTACGAGCAGTACTTC. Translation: CASRLRDGAYEQYF.

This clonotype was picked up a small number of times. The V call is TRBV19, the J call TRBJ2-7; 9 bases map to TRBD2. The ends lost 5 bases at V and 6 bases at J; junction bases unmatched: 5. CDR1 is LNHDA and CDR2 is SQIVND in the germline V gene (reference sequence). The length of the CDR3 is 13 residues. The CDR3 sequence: CASSGSGSTEQYF. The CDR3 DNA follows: TGTGCCAGTAGTGGTAGCGGGAGTACCGAGCAGTACTTC.

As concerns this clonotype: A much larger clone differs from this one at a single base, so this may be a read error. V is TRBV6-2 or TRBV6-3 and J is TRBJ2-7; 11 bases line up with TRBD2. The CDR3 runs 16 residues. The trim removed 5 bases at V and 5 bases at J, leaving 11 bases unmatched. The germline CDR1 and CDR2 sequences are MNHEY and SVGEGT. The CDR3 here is CASSRATSGSFDEQYF. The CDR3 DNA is TGTGCCAGCAGTAGGGCCACTAGCGGGAGTTTCGACGAGCAGTACTTC.

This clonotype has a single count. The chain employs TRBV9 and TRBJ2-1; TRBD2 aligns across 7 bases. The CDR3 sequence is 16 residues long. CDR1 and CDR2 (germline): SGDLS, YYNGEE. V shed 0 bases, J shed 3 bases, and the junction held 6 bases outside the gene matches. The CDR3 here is CASSVGEGGVYNEQFF. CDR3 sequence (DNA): TGTGCCAGCAGCGTAGGGGAGGGAGGAGTCTACAATGAGCAGTTCTTC.

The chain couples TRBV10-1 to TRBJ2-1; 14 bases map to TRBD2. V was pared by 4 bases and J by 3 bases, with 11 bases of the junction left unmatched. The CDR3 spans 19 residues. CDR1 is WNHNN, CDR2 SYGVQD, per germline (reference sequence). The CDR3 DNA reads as TGCGCCAGCAGTGGGGGGACTAGCGGGAGAGCGGGACACTACAATGAGCAGTTCTTC. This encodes CASSGGTSGRAGHYNEQFF.

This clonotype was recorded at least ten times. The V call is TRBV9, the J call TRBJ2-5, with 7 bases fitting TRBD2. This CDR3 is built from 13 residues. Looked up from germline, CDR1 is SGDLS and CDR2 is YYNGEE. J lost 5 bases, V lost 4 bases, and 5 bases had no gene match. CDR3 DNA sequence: TGTGCCAGCAGCCCCGCGGGAGTTGAGACCCAGTACTTC. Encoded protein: CASSPAGVETQYF.

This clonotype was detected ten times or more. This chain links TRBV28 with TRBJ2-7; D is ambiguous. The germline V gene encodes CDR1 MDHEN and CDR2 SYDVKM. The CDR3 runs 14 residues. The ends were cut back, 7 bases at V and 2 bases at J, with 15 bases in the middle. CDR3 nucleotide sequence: TGTGCCAGCACCACGCCGGTAGTTACCTACGAGCAGTACTTC. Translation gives CASTTPVVTYEQYF.

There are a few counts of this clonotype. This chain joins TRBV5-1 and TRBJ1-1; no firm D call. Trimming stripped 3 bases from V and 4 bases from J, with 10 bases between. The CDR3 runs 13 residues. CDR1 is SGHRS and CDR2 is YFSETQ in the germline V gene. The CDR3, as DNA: TGCGCCAGCAGCTGGCGGGGAGTCACTGAAGCTTTCTTT. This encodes CASSWRGVTEAFF.

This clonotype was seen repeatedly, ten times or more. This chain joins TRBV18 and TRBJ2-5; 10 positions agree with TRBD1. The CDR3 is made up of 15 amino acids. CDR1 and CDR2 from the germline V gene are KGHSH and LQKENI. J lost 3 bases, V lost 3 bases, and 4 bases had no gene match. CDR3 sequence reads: CASSPFGQGEETQYF. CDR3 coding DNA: TGTGCCAGCTCACCCTTCGGACAGGGGGAAGAGACCCAGTACTTC.

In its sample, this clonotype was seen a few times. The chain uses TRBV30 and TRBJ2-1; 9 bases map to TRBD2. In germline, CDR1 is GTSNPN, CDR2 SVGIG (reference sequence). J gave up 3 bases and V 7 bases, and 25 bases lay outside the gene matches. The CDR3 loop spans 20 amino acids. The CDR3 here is CASLSMGAAGGSSVYNEQFF. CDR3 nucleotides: TGTGCCTCGTTATCAATGGGTGCGGCGGGAGGGTCCTCCGTCTACAATGAGCAGTTCTTC. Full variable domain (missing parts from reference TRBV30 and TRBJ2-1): SQTIHQWPATLVQPVGSPLSLECTVEGTSNPNLYWYRQAAGRGLQLLFYSVGIGQISSEVPQNLSASRPQDRQFILSSKKLLLSDSGFYLCASLSMGAAGGSSVYNEQFFGPGTRLTVL.

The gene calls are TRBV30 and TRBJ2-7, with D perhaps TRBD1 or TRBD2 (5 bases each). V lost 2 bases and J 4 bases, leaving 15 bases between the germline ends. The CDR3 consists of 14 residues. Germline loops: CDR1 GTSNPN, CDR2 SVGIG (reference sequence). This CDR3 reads CAWSNRGPLYEQYF. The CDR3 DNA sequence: TGTGCCTGGAGTAATAGGGGACCTTTGTACGAGCAGTACTTC.

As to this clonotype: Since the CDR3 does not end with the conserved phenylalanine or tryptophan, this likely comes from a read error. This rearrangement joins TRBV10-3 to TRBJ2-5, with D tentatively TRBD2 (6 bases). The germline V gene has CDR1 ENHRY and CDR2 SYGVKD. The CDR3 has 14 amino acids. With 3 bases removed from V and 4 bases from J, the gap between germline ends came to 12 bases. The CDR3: CAISDGGEIETQYL. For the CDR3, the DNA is TGTGCCATCAGTGATGGAGGGGAAATAGAGACCCAGTACCTC.

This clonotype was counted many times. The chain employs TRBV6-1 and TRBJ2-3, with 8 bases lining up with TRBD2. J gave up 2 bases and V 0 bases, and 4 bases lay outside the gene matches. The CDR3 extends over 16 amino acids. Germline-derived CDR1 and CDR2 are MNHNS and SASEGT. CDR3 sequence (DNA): TGTGCCAGCAGTGAAGCATTTAGCGGGGTCACAGATACGCAGTATTTT. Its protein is CASSEAFSGVTDTQYF.